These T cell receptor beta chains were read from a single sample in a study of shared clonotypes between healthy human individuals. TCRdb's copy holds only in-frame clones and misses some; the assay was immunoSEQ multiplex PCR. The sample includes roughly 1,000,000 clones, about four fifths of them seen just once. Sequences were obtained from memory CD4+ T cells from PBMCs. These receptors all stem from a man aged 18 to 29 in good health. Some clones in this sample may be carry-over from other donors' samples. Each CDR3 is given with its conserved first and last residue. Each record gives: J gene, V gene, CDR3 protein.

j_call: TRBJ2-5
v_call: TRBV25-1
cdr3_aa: CASSELGGEGETQYF

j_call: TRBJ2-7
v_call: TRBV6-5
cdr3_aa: CASSYSGRGAYEQYF

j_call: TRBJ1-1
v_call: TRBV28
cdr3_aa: CASNSLMWSWTGGTEAFF

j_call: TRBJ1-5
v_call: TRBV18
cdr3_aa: CASSPSGTNNQPQHF

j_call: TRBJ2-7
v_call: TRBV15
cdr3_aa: CATSREGTARSYEQYF

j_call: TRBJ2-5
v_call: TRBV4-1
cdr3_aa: CASSQGRISDEETQYF

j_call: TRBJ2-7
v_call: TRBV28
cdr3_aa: CASSYSSYEQYF

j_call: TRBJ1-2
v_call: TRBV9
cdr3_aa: CASSVGQSSNYGYTF

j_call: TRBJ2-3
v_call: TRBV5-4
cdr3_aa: CASRPGTSVTGTDTQYF

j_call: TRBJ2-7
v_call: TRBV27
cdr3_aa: CASSLIYRDEQYF

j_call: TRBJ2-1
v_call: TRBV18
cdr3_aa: CASSPSGGPHNEQFF

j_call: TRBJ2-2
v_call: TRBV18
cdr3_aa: CASSPPGLAGGGGELFF

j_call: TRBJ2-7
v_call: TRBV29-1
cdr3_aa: CSVRTGGFYEQYF

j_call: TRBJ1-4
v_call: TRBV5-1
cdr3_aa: CATRQGGSNEKLFF

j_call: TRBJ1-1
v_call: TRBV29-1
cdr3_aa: CSVDPGSGNTEAFF

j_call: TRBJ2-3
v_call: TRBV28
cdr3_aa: CASLHPGLAGGRTDTQYF

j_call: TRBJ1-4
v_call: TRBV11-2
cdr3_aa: CASSRGRGQGEEKLFF

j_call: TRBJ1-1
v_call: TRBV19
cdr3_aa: CASSINPGLNTEAFF